Each of the 12 T cell receptor beta chains below was sequenced from the same sample in a study of molecular identifiers for immune sequencing clone quantification. TCRdb reanalysed the PCR reads using MiXCR and keeps one entry per CDR3 protein. The sample holds under 600,000 distinct CDR3 sequences, over 20% seen once. The sample was naive CD8+ T cells from blood, with Jurkat cell RNA spiked in. Specified subset: FACS-sorted CD8+CD4-CCR7+CD45RA+ naive T cells. These receptors all come from a human donor in good health. Some libraries in this study had Jurkat cell RNA spiked in.

In this sample, this clonotype turned up a few times. V and J are TRBV30 and TRBJ1-1; no reliable D call. CDR3 size: 11 residues. Trimming took 5 bases from V and 4 from J, leaving 8 bases between them. Germline CDR1 is GTSNPN and CDR2 is SVGIG (reference sequence). CDR3 nucleotides: TGTGCCTGGGGAACCACCACTGAAGCTTTCTTT. Protein product: CAWGTTTEAFF.

The chain combines TRBV7-9 with TRBJ2-7, with 8 bases aligning to TRBD1. The junction had 11 bases not matched to a gene; V was cut back by 1 base and J by 3 bases. CDR1 SEHNR and CDR2 FQNEAQ come from the germline V gene (reference sequence). CDR3 length equals 17 residues. The CDR3 sequence is CASSLEAVPGGRYEQYF. CDR3 nucleotides: TGTGCCAGCAGCTTAGAAGCTGTTCCAGGGGGCCGCTACGAGCAGTACTTC.

This clonotype was seen a few times. The rearrangement links TRBV4-1 to TRBJ1-2; D gene uncertain. CDR3 length: 13 residues. V lost 3 bases to trimming and J lost 6 bases, with 11 bases between them. The germline CDR1 and CDR2 sequences are MGHRA and YSYEKL. CDR3 DNA: TGCGCCAGCAGCCAGGGCACACCCCATGGCTACACCTTC. Its protein is CASSQGTPHGYTF.

The rearrangement uses TRBV7-9 and TRBJ2-5; possibly TRBD2 for D (7 bases). The germline gives CDR1 SEHNR, CDR2 FQNEAQ (reference sequence). V dropped 11 bases and J dropped 1 base, with 14 bases sitting between them. There are 13 residues in the CDR3. The CDR3 nucleotides are TGTGCCTTACGGGGGGCCCTCCAAGAGACCCAGTACTTC. Protein product: CALRGALQETQYF.

The sample holds a few counts of this clonotype. The chain employs TRBV7-2 and TRBJ2-1, with 9 positions matching TRBD1. CDR1 is SGHTA and CDR2 is FQGNSA in the germline V gene. With 4 bases clipped from V and 6 bases from J, the junction kept 7 bases outside the gene matches. CDR3 length: 15 residues. The CDR3 spells CASSSTGTGPNEQFF. CDR3 in DNA: TGTGCCAGCAGCTCCACCGGGACAGGGCCCAATGAGCAGTTCTTC.

The genes are TRBV12-3 or TRBV12-4 and TRBJ2-2, with 11 positions matching TRBD1. Germline trimming cut 8 bases from V and 6 bases from J; bases unmatched to any gene: 5. The CDR3 totals 14 residues. CDR3 residues: CASLRDRGAGELFF. The CDR3 coding sequence is TGTGCCAGCCTCCGGGACAGGGGGGCCGGGGAGCTGTTTTTT.

This chain links TRBV4-1 with TRBJ2-5; 7 positions match TRBD2. In germline, CDR1 is MGHRA, CDR2 YSYEKL. J lost 5 bases, V lost 3 bases, and 9 bases had no gene match. The CDR3 runs 15 residues. This chain's CDR3 is CASSQANQGGETQYF. The CDR3 nucleotides are TGCGCCAGCAGCCAGGCCAACCAGGGAGGGGAGACCCAGTACTTC.

This chain joins TRBV3-1 and TRBJ2-3; 7 nucleotides line up with TRBD2. The V gene end was trimmed by 0 bases and the J gene end by 5 bases; junction bases not matched to a gene: 5. The CDR3 covers 15 residues. Germline V lookup: CDR1 LGHDT, CDR2 YNNKEL (reference sequence). The CDR3, as DNA: TGTGCCAGCAGCCAAGAGGGCGGGGGAGGAGATACGCAGTATTTT. This encodes CASSQEGGGGDTQYF.

In its sample, this clonotype was seen many times. The rearrangement joins TRBV7-2 to TRBJ2-7, with D possibly TRBD1 on 5 matching bases. The CDR3 runs 14 residues. V was trimmed by 1 base and J by 6 bases, leaving 13 bases between them. The germline gives CDR1 SGHTA, CDR2 FQGNSA. The CDR3 loop reads CASSLGGRGGEQYF. The DNA for the CDR3 is TGTGCCAGCAGCTTAGGGGGTAGGGGTGGCGAGCAGTACTTC.

Remarks on this clonotype: One end of the junction varies from germline; a read error may be responsible. This chain connects TRBV13 to TRBJ1-1, with TRBD1 matching 11 bases. Germline lookup yields CDR1 PRHDT and CDR2 FYEKMQ (reference sequence). This CDR3 region has 15 residues. The CDR3 nucleotides are TGTGCCAGCAGCTTAGGAAGGACAGGGGGCACTGAAGCTCTCTTT. It translates to CASSLGRTGGTEALF.

This rearrangement joins TRBV4-3 to TRBJ1-4; TRBD1 is a possible D gene (5 bases). The CDR3 consists of 15 residues. The ends were cut back, 1 base at V and 8 bases at J, with 14 bases in the middle. In germline, CDR1 is LGHNA, CDR2 YSLEER. The CDR3 nucleotides read TGCGCCAGCAGCCAAGGGACGGGGGTAGTCGAAAAACTGTTTTTT. Amino acid sequence: CASSQGTGVVEKLFF.

This clonotype was counted between two and nine times. The J gene is TRBJ2-1, the V gene TRBV27, with D uncertain. CDR3 length: 14 residues. V shed 7 bases and J shed 8 bases, with 18 bases lying between them. Germline lookup yields CDR1 MNHEY and CDR2 SMNVEV (reference sequence). CDR3: CASTNKDGLDEQFF. The CDR3 DNA reads TGTGCCAGCACCAACAAGGACGGGTTAGATGAGCAGTTCTTC.